One T cell receptor (beta chain) is described in this entry. From germline, CDR1 is SGHDT and CDR2 YYEEEE. With V trimmed by 1 base and J by 10 bases, 9 bases remained unmatched. The CDR3 length is 15 residues. The sample originates from a study of blood T cell repertoires in COVID-19. Clones were read by immunoSEQ multiplex PCR, and TCRdb kept only the in-frame ones, dropping some. The data contain about 380,000 clones, 90% of them singletons. This receptor was taken from a man aged 18-30 years with active or convalescent COVID-19. Material for sequencing was peripheral blood. The chain couples TRBV5-6 to TRBJ2-1, with TRBD2 matching 9 bases. This CDR3 is CASSLIPLAGQEQFF. Here the CDR3 DNA reads TGTGCCAGCAGCTTGATCCCACTAGCGGGTCAGGAGCAGTTCTTC.